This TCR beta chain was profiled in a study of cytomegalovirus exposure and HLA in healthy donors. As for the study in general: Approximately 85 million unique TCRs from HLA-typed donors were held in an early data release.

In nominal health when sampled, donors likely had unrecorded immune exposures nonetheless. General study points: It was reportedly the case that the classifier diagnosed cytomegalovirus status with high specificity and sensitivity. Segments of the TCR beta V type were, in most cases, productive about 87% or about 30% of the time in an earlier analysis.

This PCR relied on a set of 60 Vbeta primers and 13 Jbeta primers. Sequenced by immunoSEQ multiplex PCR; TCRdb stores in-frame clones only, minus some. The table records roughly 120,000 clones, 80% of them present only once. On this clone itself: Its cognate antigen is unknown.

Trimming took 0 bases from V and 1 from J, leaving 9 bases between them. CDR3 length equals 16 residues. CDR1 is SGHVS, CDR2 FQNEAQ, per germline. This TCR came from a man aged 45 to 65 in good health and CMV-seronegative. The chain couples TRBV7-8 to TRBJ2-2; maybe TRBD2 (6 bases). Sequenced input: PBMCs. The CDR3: CASSLAAGGNTGELFF. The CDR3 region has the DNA TGTGCCAGCAGCTTAGCGGCCGGGGGGAACACCGGGGAGCTGTTTTTT.